The 7 T cell receptor beta chains below were found in one sample sequenced in a study of blood T cell repertoires in COVID-19. Measured with immunoSEQ multiplex PCR; TCRdb has only the in-frame clones, and not every one. The repertoire consists of some 300,000 clones, with approximately 89% occurring once and the leading ten covering 2.5% to 3.5%. Sequenced: PBMCs or T cells enriched from blood (not recorded which). All receptors derive from a woman between 45 and 65 years old who had been exposed to COVID-19.

The rearrangement joins TRBV27 to TRBJ2-2; D ambiguous. This CDR3 comprises 13 residues. Trimming removed 6 bases at V and 3 bases at J, with 8 bases between. CDR1 is MNHEY, CDR2 SMNVEV, per germline (reference sequence). CDR3 residues: CASRETYTGELFF. CDR3 nucleotides: TGTGCCAGCAGAGAGACATACACCGGGGAGCTGTTTTTT.

The CDR3 reads CASSVSEDTQYF. As DNA, the CDR3 is TGTGCCAGCAGCGTCAGCGAAGATACGCAGTATTTT. This sequence joins TRBV11-1 and TRBJ2-3; D not resolved. Germline CDR1 SGHAT, CDR2 FQDESV (reference sequence). V lost 5 bases to trimming and J lost 5 bases, with 8 bases between them. The CDR3 length is 12 residues.

In this sample, this clone turned up a few times. Other nucleotide sequences from this sample produce the same CDR3. The chain has TRBV5-1 and TRBJ1-1, with no clear D. In germline, CDR1 is SGHRS, CDR2 YFSETQ. V was cut by 0 bases and J by 1 base, with 4 bases left in between. This CDR3 is 13 amino acids long. This CDR3 reads CASSLEANTEAFF. The CDR3 coding sequence is TGCGCCAGCAGCTTGGAAGCGAACACTGAAGCTTTCTTT.

The chain carries TRBV9 and TRBJ2-3; weak D call: TRBD2 (7 bases). Germline assignment: CDR1 SGDLS and CDR2 YYNGEE. V was trimmed by 5 bases and J by 4 bases, leaving 14 bases between them. The CDR3 is 14 amino acids. The CDR3 region has the DNA TGTGCCAGCAGTAGAGGGGGGGGACCAGATACGCAGTATTTT. This gives the protein CASSRGGGPDTQYF. Full variable domain (missing parts from reference TRBV9 and TRBJ2-3): DSGVTQTPKHLITATGQRVTLRCSPRSGDLSVYWYQQSLDQGLQFLIQYYNGEERAKGNILERFSAQQFPDLHSELNLSSLELGDSALYFCASSRGGGPDTQYFGPGTRLTVL.

CDR3 region: CASSLVGGGGAEAFF. Here the CDR3 DNA reads TGTGCCAGCAGCTTAGTTGGAGGGGGCGGGGCTGAAGCTTTCTTT. The V call is TRBV7-8, the J call TRBJ1-1; 7 positions agree with TRBD1. The trim removed 1 base at V and 6 bases at J, leaving 8 bases unmatched. Looked up from germline, CDR1 is SGHVS and CDR2 is FQNEAQ. The CDR3 length is 15 residues.

The rearrangement links TRBV3-1 (or the pseudogene TRBV3-2) to TRBJ2-7; TRBD2 agrees at 9 bases. The CDR3 contains 21 residues. V lost 2 bases to trimming and J lost 0 bases; unmatched junction nucleotides: 20. Germline V lookup: CDR1 LGHDT, CDR2 YNNKEL (reference sequence). The CDR3 nucleotides are TGTGCCAGCAGCCAATACCTAAGTGGTAGCGGGGGACCCGTCCCCTCCTACGAGCAGTACTTC. Protein: CASSQYLSGSGGPVPSYEQYF.

In DNA, the CDR3 is TGTGCCAGCAGCTTCGACAGGGGCGTCCCACCCCTCCACTTT. Protein sequence: CASSFDRGVPPLHF. The chain is built from TRBV7-2 and TRBJ1-6; 8 bases agree with TRBD1. V trimming: 3 bases; J trimming: 11 bases; junction bases outside the gene matches: 6. This CDR3 is built from 14 residues. Germline lookup yields CDR1 SGHTA and CDR2 FQGNSA.